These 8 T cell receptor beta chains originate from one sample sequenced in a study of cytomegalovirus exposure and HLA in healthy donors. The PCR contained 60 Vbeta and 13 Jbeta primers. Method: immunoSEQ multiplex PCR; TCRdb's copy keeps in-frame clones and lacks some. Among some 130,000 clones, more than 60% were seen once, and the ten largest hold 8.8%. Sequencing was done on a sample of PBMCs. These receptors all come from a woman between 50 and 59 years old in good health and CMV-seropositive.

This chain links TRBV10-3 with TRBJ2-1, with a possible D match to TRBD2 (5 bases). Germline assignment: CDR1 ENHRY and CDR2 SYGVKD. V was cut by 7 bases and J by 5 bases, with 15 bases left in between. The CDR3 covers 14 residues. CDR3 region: CAITCLRVDNEQFF. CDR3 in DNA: TGTGCCATCACCTGCCTGCGGGTGGACAATGAGCAGTTCTTC.

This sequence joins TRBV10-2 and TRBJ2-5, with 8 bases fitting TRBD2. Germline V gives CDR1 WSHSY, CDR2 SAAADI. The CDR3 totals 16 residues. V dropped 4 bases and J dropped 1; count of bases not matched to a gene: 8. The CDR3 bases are TGCGCCAGCAGTGGGACTAGCATATTAGTCCAAGAGACCCAGTACTTC. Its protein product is CASSGTSILVQETQYF.

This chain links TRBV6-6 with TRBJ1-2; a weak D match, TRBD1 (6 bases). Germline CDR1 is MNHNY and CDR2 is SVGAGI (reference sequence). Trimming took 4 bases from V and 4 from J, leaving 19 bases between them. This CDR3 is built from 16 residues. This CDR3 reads CASSFLGQPSPYGYTF. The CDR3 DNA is TGTGCCAGCAGTTTCCTAGGACAGCCCTCCCCCTATGGCTACACCTTC.

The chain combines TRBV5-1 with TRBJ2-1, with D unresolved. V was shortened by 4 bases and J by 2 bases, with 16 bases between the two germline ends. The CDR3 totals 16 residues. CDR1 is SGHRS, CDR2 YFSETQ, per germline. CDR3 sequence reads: CASSQSTPRTYNEQFF. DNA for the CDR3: TGCGCCAGCAGCCAGTCGACACCGCGTACCTACAATGAGCAGTTCTTC.

The CDR3 region has the DNA TGTGCCAGTAGTGAGACAGGGGGCCTTCTCAATCAGCCCCAGCATTTT. The encoded protein is CASSETGGLLNQPQHF. The chain is built from TRBV19 and TRBJ1-5; 10 nucleotides line up with TRBD1. V lost 5 bases to trimming and J lost 3 bases; unmatched junction nucleotides: 7. This CDR3 has 16 residues. CDR1 and CDR2 (germline): LNHDA, SQIVND (reference sequence).

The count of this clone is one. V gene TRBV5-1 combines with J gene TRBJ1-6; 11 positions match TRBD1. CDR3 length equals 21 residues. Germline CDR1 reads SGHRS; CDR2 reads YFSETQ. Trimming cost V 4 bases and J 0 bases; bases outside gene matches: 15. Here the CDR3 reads CASSPRSAGTGGNSYNSPLHF. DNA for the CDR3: TGCGCCAGCAGCCCACGAAGCGCCGGGACAGGGGGGAACTCCTATAATTCACCCCTCCACTTT.

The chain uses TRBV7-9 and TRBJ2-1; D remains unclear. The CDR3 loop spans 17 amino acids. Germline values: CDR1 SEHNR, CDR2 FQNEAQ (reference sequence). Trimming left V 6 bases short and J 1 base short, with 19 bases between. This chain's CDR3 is CASRRGLFLKSYNEQFF. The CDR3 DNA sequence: TGTGCCAGCAGGAGAGGTCTCTTCCTTAAGTCCTACAATGAGCAGTTCTTC.

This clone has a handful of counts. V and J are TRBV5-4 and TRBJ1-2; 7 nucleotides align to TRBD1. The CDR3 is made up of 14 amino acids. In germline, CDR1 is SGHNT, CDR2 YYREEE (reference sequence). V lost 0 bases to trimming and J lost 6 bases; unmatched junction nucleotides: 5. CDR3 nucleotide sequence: TGTGCCAGCAGCTTGGATTACAGGGGTAATGGCTACACCTTC. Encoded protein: CASSLDYRGNGYTF.